The rows below give T cell receptor beta chains drawn from one sample of a study of blood T cell repertoires in COVID-19. Here immunoSEQ multiplex PCR was the method, and the copy in TCRdb shows in-frame clones only, minus some. The table has some 160,000 clones, around four fifths seen once. Sequences were obtained from peripheral blood. These receptors were taken from a man between 65 and 80 years old who had recovered from COVID-19. Each CDR3 is given with its conserved first and last residue. Each record gives: CDR3 protein, CDR3 DNA, J gene, D gene, V gene, clone size. The D gene is left open where the match is weak. Clone size is given for some rows only: seen once, a few or many times, or a class if the clone is expanded.

cdr3_aa: CASSLALEHGYTF
cdr3_nt: TGTGCCAGCAGCTTAGCCTTGGAGCATGGCTACACCTTC
j_call: TRBJ1-2
d_call: -
v_call: TRBV7-9
clone_size: -

cdr3_aa: CASSSLQGQGNEKLFF
cdr3_nt: TGTGCCAGCTCATCCCTGCAGGGACAGGGAAACGAAAAACTGTTTTTT
j_call: TRBJ1-4
d_call: TRBD1
v_call: TRBV18
clone_size: -

cdr3_aa: CAWRKSGETQYF
cdr3_nt: TGTGCCTGGAGGAAGAGTGGAGAGACCCAGTACTTC
j_call: TRBJ2-5
d_call: -
v_call: TRBV30
clone_size: -

cdr3_aa: CASSPGLAGVEELFF
cdr3_nt: TGTGCCAGCAGCCCCGGCCTAGCGGGAGTTGAGGAGCTGTTTTTT
j_call: TRBJ2-2
d_call: TRBD2
v_call: TRBV6-4
clone_size: -

cdr3_aa: CASSLGASIFRVAGELFF
cdr3_nt: TGTGCCAGCAGCTTAGGGGCTTCGATCTTCAGGGTGGCCGGGGAGCTGTTTTTT
j_call: TRBJ2-2
d_call: -
v_call: TRBV7-2
clone_size: -

cdr3_aa: CASSLRGGSSGQLNQPQHF
cdr3_nt: TGTGCCAGCAGTTTACGAGGGGGGAGTTCGGGACAGCTAAATCAGCCCCAGCATTTT
j_call: TRBJ1-5
d_call: TRBD1
v_call: TRBV27
clone_size: -

cdr3_aa: CASSIPGGNTGELFF
cdr3_nt: TGCGCCAGCAGTATTCCGGGAGGGAACACCGGGGAGCTGTTTTTT
j_call: TRBJ2-2
d_call: TRBD2
v_call: TRBV5-1
clone_size: -

cdr3_aa: CASSYSTGGIGGYTF
cdr3_nt: TGTGCCAGCAGTTACTCGACGGGGGGCATAGGTGGCTACACCTTC
j_call: TRBJ1-2
d_call: -
v_call: TRBV6-6
clone_size: -

cdr3_aa: CASSEGTGSYDEQYF
cdr3_nt: TGCGCCAGCAGCGAAGGGACAGGGTCCTATGACGAGCAGTACTTC
j_call: TRBJ2-7
d_call: TRBD1
v_call: TRBV5-1
clone_size: -

cdr3_aa: CASSTETSGNTIYF
cdr3_nt: TGTGCCAGTAGTACGGAGACCTCTGGAAACACCATATATTTT
j_call: TRBJ1-3
d_call: -
v_call: TRBV19
clone_size: -

cdr3_aa: CASSRDTGELFF
cdr3_nt: TGTGCCAGCAGCCGGGACACCGGGGAGCTGTTTTTT
j_call: TRBJ2-2
d_call: -
v_call: TRBV12-3/TRBV12-4
clone_size: -

cdr3_aa: CASSHSGTSGRASYEQYF
cdr3_nt: TGTGCCAGCAGTCACTCCGGGACTAGCGGGAGGGCCTCTTACGAGCAGTACTTC
j_call: TRBJ2-7
d_call: TRBD2
v_call: TRBV27
clone_size: -

cdr3_aa: CAAAPSGANVLTF
cdr3_nt: TGTGCCGCGGCACCCTCTGGGGCCAACGTCCTGACTTTC
j_call: TRBJ2-6
d_call: -
v_call: TRBV7-9
clone_size: -

cdr3_aa: CASSLMPRGSSTGELFF
cdr3_nt: TGTGCTAGCAGCTTAATGCCTAGGGGGTCAAGCACCGGGGAGCTGTTTTTT
j_call: TRBJ2-2
d_call: -
v_call: TRBV7-7
clone_size: -

cdr3_aa: CASSSARQAQHF
cdr3_nt: TGTGCCAGCAGTTCGGCCAGGCAGGCCCAGCATTTT
j_call: TRBJ1-5
d_call: -
v_call: TRBV12-3/TRBV12-4
clone_size: -

cdr3_aa: CASSPPRLAGGPNEQFF
cdr3_nt: TGTGCCAGCTCACCTCCTCGACTAGCGGGAGGGCCTAATGAGCAGTTCTTC
j_call: TRBJ2-1
d_call: TRBD2
v_call: TRBV18
clone_size: few

cdr3_aa: CASSAGTSRKQFF
cdr3_nt: TGTGCCAGCAGCGCCGGGACTAGCCGAAAGCAGTTCTTC
j_call: TRBJ2-1
d_call: TRBD2
v_call: TRBV2
clone_size: -

cdr3_aa: CASSSSQGAGEKLFF
cdr3_nt: TGTGCCAGCAGCTCTTCACAGGGGGCAGGGGAAAAACTGTTTTTT
j_call: TRBJ1-4
d_call: TRBD1
v_call: TRBV7-2
clone_size: -

cdr3_aa: CASGPGTQTYEQYF
cdr3_nt: TGTGCCAGCGGTCCCGGGACACAGACCTACGAGCAGTACTTC
j_call: TRBJ2-7
d_call: -
v_call: TRBV2
clone_size: few

cdr3_aa: CASSRRRTVQETQYF
cdr3_nt: TGTGCCAGCAGTCGGAGAAGGACAGTCCAAGAGACCCAGTACTTC
j_call: TRBJ2-5
d_call: -
v_call: TRBV2
clone_size: -

cdr3_aa: CASSPGRGGNTEAFF
cdr3_nt: TGTGCCAGCTCACCTGGGAGAGGGGGGAACACTGAAGCTTTCTTT
j_call: TRBJ1-1
d_call: -
v_call: TRBV18
clone_size: -

cdr3_aa: CASSRLLGRGDEKLFF
cdr3_nt: TGTGCCAGCAGCCGACTCCTGGGCAGGGGGGATGAAAAACTGTTTTTT
j_call: TRBJ1-4
d_call: TRBD1
v_call: TRBV7-9
clone_size: -

cdr3_aa: CASSRGAYEQYF
cdr3_nt: TGTGCCAGCAGCCGTGGAGCCTACGAGCAGTACTTC
j_call: TRBJ2-7
d_call: -
v_call: TRBV7-9
clone_size: -

cdr3_aa: CASSWVPGQSKEQYF
cdr3_nt: TGTGCCAGCAGCTGGGTCCCGGGACAAAGTAAAGAGCAGTACTTC
j_call: TRBJ2-7
d_call: -
v_call: TRBV5-4
clone_size: few

cdr3_aa: CASSPSFNTGELFF
cdr3_nt: TGTGCCAGCAGCCCGTCCTTTAACACCGGGGAGCTGTTTTTT
j_call: TRBJ2-2
d_call: -
v_call: TRBV7-8
clone_size: -

cdr3_aa: CASSASSYNEQFF
cdr3_nt: TGTGCCAGCAGCGCTAGCTCCTACAATGAGCAGTTCTTC
j_call: TRBJ2-1
d_call: -
v_call: TRBV6-6
clone_size: few

cdr3_aa: CASSRQLRTGPESEAFF
cdr3_nt: TGTGCCAGCAGCCGACAACTAAGAACAGGGCCTGAATCTGAAGCTTTCTTT
j_call: TRBJ1-1
d_call: -
v_call: TRBV7-8
clone_size: once

cdr3_aa: CASSLAGSREKLFF
cdr3_nt: TGCGCCAGCAGCTTGGCAGGGTCTCGGGAAAAACTGTTTTTT
j_call: TRBJ1-4
d_call: -
v_call: TRBV5-1
clone_size: -

cdr3_aa: CASSQDHRDEQYF
cdr3_nt: TGTGCCAGCAGCCAAGATCACAGGGACGAGCAGTACTTC
j_call: TRBJ2-7
d_call: -
v_call: TRBV14
clone_size: -

cdr3_aa: CASSLGGGTGTYTQYF
cdr3_nt: TGTGCCAGCAGCTTAGGGGGGGGGACAGGGACATATACGCAGTATTTT
j_call: TRBJ2-3
d_call: TRBD1
v_call: TRBV7-2
clone_size: -

cdr3_aa: CASSPGGPYSGNTIYF
cdr3_nt: TGTGCCAGCAGCCCAGGGGGTCCCTACTCTGGAAACACCATATATTTT
j_call: TRBJ1-3
d_call: TRBD1
v_call: TRBV11-2
clone_size: -

cdr3_aa: CASRTGGTGELFF
cdr3_nt: TGTGCCAGCAGGACAGGGGGCACCGGGGAGCTGTTTTTT
j_call: TRBJ2-2
d_call: TRBD1
v_call: TRBV28
clone_size: -

cdr3_aa: CASSDFFLAEPGLADETQYF
cdr3_nt: TGTGCCAGCAGTGATTTCTTTCTTGCAGAACCGGGACTAGCGGATGAGACCCAGTACTTC
j_call: TRBJ2-5
d_call: TRBD2
v_call: TRBV2
clone_size: -

cdr3_aa: CASSAINSYNEQFF
cdr3_nt: TGTGCCAGTAGTGCGATAAACTCCTACAATGAGCAGTTCTTC
j_call: TRBJ2-1
d_call: -
v_call: TRBV19
clone_size: -

cdr3_aa: CASSLLWREGTGELFF
cdr3_nt: TGTGCCAGCAGCCTCCTGTGGCGGGAGGGCACCGGGGAGCTGTTTTTT
j_call: TRBJ2-2
d_call: TRBD2
v_call: TRBV5-6
clone_size: -

cdr3_aa: CASSQAGTGFNEQYF
cdr3_nt: TGTGCCAGCAGCCAGGCCGGGACAGGGTTCAACGAGCAGTACTTC
j_call: TRBJ2-7
d_call: TRBD1
v_call: TRBV9
clone_size: -

cdr3_aa: CASIQGAYSNQPQHF
cdr3_nt: TGTGCCAGCATTCAGGGCGCCTATAGCAATCAGCCCCAGCATTTT
j_call: TRBJ1-5
d_call: -
v_call: TRBV6-5
clone_size: -

cdr3_aa: CASSPPGEGSPLHF
cdr3_nt: TGTGCCAGCTCACCACCAGGGGAGGGGTCACCCCTCCACTTT
j_call: TRBJ1-6
d_call: -
v_call: TRBV18
clone_size: -

cdr3_aa: CASSSTVEQFF
cdr3_nt: TGTGCCAGCAGTTCGACAGTCGAGCAGTTCTTC
j_call: TRBJ2-1
d_call: -
v_call: TRBV28
clone_size: -